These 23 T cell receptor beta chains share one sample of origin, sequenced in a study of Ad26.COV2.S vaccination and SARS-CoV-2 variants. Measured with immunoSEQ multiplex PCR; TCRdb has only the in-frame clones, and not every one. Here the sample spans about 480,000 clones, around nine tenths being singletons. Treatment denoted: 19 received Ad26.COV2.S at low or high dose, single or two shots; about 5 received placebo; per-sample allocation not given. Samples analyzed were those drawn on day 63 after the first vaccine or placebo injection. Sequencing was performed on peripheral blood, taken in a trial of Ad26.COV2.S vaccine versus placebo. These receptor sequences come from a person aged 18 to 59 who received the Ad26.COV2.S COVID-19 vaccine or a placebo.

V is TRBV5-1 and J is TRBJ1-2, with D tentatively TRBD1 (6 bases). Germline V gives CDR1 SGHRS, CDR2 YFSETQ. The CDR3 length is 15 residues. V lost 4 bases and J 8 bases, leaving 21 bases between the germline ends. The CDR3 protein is CASSGEIGTLEGYTF. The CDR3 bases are TGCGCCAGCAGCGGAGAAATAGGGACACTGGAGGGCTACACCTTC. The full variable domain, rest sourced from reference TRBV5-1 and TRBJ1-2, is KAGVTQTPRYLIKTRGQQVTLSCSPISGHRSVSWYQQTPGQGLQFLFEYFSETQRNKGNFPGRFSGRQFSNSRSEMNVSTLELGDSALYLCASSGEIGTLEGYTFGSGTRLTVV.

CDR3 nucleotide sequence: TGCGCCAGCAGCGGACTGGGGTCGAGCACAGATACGCAGTATTTT. The encoded protein is CASSGLGSSTDTQYF. The rearrangement links TRBV5-1 to TRBJ2-3, with D maybe TRBD2 (5 bases). V was trimmed by 4 bases and J by 0 bases, leaving 12 bases between them. The CDR3 extends over 15 amino acids. Germline CDR1 SGHRS, CDR2 YFSETQ.

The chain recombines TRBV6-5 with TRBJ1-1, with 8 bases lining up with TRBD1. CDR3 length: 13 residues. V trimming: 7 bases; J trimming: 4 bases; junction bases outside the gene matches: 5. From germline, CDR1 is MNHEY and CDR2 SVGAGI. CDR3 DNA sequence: TGTGCCAGCACTAAAACAGGGGGCACTGAAGCTTTCTTT. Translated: CASTKTGGTEAFF.

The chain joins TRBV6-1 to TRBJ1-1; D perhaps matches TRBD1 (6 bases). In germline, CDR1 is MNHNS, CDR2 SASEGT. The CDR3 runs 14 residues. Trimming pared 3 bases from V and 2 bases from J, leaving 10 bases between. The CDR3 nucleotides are TGTGCCAGCAGTGATTATGGGACAAACACTGAAGCTTTCTTT. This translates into CASSDYGTNTEAFF.

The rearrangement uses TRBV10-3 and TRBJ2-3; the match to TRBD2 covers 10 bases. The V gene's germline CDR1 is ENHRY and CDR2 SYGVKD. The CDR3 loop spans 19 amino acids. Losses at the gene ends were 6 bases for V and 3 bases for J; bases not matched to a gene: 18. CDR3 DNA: TGTGCCATCAGACCTTGGGGGGATACAGCGGGAGGGAGGACAGATACGCAGTATTTT. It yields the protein CAIRPWGDTAGGRTDTQYF.

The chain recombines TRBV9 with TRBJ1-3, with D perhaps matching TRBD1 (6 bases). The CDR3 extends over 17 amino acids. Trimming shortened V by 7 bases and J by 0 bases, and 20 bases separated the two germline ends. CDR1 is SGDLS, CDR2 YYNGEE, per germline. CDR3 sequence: CASSGGAGSNSGNTIYF. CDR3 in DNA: TGTGCCAGCTCCGGGGGGGCAGGGAGTAACTCTGGAAACACCATATATTTT.

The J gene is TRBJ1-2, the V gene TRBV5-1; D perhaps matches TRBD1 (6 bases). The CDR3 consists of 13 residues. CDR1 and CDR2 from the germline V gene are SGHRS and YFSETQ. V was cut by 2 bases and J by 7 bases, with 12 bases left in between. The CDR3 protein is CASSFWGALGYTF. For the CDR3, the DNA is TGCGCCAGCAGCTTTTGGGGGGCGCTTGGCTACACCTTC.

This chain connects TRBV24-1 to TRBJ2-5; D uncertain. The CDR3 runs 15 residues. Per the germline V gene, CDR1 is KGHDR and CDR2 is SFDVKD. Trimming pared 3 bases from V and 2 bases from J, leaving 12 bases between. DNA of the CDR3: TGTGCCACCAGTGATGCTAGGCCATCACAAGAGACCCAGTACTTC. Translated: CATSDARPSQETQYF.

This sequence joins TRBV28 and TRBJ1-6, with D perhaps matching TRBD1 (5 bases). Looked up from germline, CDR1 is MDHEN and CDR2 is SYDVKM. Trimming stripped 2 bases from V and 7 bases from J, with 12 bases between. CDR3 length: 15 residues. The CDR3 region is CASSLLGARNSPLHF. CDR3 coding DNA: TGTGCCAGCAGTTTACTCGGGGCGCGAAATTCACCCCTCCACTTT.

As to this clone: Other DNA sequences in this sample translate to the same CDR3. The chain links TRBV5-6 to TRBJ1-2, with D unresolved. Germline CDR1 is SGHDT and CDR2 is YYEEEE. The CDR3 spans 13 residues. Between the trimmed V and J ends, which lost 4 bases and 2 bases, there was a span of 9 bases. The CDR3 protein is CASSRDRNYGYTF. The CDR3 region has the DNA TGTGCCAGCAGCCGCGACCGGAACTATGGCTACACCTTC.

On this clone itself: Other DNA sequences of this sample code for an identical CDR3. The CDR3 DNA follows: TGTGCCAGCAGTTTAGGAAACACCATATATTTT. This encodes CASSLGNTIYF. The chain combines TRBV12-3 or TRBV12-4 with TRBJ1-3; D not resolved. Trimming took 1 base from V and 5 from J, leaving 0 bases between them. The CDR3 has 11 residues.

CDR3 in amino acids: CASSTDRSTEAFF. In nucleotides, the CDR3 is TGTGCCAGTAGCACAGACAGGTCCACTGAAGCTTTCTTT. The chain carries TRBV19 and TRBJ1-1; perhaps TRBD1 as D (6 bases). Trimming shortened V by 6 bases and J by 4 bases, and 12 bases separated the two germline ends. The CDR3 is 13 residues long. Germline CDR1 is LNHDA and CDR2 is SQIVND (reference sequence).

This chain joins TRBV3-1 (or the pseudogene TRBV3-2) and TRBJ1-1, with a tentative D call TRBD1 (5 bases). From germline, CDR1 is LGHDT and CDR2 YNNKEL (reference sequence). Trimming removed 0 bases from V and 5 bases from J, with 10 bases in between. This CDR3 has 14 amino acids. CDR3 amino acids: CASSQDPWGTEAFF. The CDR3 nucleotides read TGTGCCAGCAGCCAAGATCCGTGGGGGACTGAAGCTTTCTTT.

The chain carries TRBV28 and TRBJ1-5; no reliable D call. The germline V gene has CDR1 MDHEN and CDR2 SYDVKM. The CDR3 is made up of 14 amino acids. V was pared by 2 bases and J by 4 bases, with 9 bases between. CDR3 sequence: CASSLVPDNQPQHF. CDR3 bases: TGTGCCAGCAGTTTAGTACCAGATAATCAGCCCCAGCATTTT.

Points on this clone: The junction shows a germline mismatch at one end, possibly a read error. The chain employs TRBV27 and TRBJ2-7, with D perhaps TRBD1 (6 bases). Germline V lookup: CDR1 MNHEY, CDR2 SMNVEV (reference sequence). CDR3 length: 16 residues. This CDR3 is CASSLSTGGISYEQYF. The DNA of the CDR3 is TGTGCCAGCAGTCTATCGACAGGAGGAATATCCTACGAGCAGTACTTC.

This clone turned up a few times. CDR3 nucleotide sequence: TGCGCCAGCACTAGGGTGGGGGCTGAAGCTTTCTTT. It yields the protein CASTRVGAEAFF. The V and J genes are TRBV5-1 and TRBJ1-1; D may be TRBD1 (5 bases). Germline V CDR1 and CDR2: SGHRS, YFSETQ. The CDR3 covers 12 residues. With 6 bases removed from V and 6 bases from J, the gap between germline ends came to 12 bases.

The CDR3, as DNA: TGTGCCACCAGTGACCCCTCGGGGGGCGAGGGCGGCTACACCTTC. The encoded protein is CATSDPSGGEGGYTF. V gene TRBV24-1 combines with J gene TRBJ1-2, with D possibly matching TRBD1 (6 bases). The CDR3 is made up of 15 amino acids. Trimming removed 4 bases from V and 8 bases from J, with 19 bases in between. Germline-derived CDR1 and CDR2 are KGHDR and SFDVKD.

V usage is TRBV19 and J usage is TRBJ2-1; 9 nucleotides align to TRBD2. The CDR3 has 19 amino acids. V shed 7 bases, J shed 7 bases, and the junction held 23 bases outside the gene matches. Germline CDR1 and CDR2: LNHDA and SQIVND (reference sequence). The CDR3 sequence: CASTKVAGGLRTTGNEQFF. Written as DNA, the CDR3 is TGTGCCAGTACGAAGGTCGCGGGAGGGCTCCGTACTACGGGGAATGAGCAGTTCTTC.

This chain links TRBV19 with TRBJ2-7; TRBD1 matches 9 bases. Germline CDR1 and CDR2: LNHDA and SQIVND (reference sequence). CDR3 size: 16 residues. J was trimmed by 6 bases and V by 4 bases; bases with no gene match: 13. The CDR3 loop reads CASSTLGQGKLGEQYF. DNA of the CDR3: TGTGCCAGTAGTACACTAGGACAGGGGAAACTCGGCGAGCAGTACTTC. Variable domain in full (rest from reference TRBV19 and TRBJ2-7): DGGITQSPKYLFRKEGQNVTLSCEQNLNHDAMYWYRQDPGQGLRLIYYSQIVNDFQKGDIAEGYSVSREKKESFPLTVTSAQKNPTAFYLCASSTLGQGKLGEQYFGPGTRLTVT.

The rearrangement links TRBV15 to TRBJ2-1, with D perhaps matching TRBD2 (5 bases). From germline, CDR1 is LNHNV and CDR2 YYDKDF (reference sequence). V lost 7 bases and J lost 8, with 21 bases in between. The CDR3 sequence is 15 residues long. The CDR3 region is CATTGGGLFGDEQFF. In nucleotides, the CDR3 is TGTGCCACCACGGGTGGAGGTCTCTTCGGCGATGAGCAGTTCTTC.

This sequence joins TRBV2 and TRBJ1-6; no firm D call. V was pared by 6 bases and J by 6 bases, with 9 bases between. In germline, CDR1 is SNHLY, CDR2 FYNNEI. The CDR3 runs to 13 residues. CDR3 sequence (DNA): TGTGCCAGCAGGCAGCGGGGTAATTCACCCCTCCACTTT. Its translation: CASRQRGNSPLHF. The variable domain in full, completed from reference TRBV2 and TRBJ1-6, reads EPEVTQTPSHQVTQMGQEVILRCVPISNHLYFYWYRQILGQKVEFLVSFYNNEISEKSEIFDDQFSVERPDGSNFTLKIRSTKLEDSAMYFCASRQRGNSPLHFGNGTRLTVT.

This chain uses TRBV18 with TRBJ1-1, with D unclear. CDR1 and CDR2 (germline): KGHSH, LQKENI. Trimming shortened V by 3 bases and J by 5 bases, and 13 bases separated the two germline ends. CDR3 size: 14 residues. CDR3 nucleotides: TGTGCCAGCTCACCCTGGGCCACGGGGACTGAAGCTTTCTTT. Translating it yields CASSPWATGTEAFF.

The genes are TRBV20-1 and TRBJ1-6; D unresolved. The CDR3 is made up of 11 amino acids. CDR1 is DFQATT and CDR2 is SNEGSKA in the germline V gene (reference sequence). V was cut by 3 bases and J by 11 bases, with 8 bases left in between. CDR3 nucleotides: TGCAGTGCTAGTACGGGTACACCCCTCCACTTT. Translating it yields CSASTGTPLHF.